A single sample is the source of the 9 T cell receptor beta chains below, sequenced in a study of identical twins. A single record per CDR3 protein comes from TCRdb applying MiXCR to the 5' RACE reads. The table lists 200,000 to 250,000 distinct CDR3 sequences, approximately 8.3% of them singletons. In addition, the sample was reused for a study of yellow fever vaccine responses in identical twins.

Sequencing was performed on memory (CD45RO+) T cells sorted from blood. Receptors were obtained from a young woman in good health.

This clonotype was seen only once. This sequence joins TRBV9 and TRBJ2-2, with D tentatively TRBD2 (5 bases). In germline, CDR1 is SGDLS, CDR2 YYNGEE. V was clipped by 3 bases and J by 4 bases, with 7 bases between them. CDR3 length: 13 amino acids. The CDR3 nucleotides read TGTGCCAGCAGCGGGACTCGCACCGGGGAGCTGTTTTTT. It translates to CASSGTRTGELFF.

This rearrangement joins TRBV29-1 to TRBJ2-1; D unresolved. The CDR3 extends over 10 amino acids. With 6 bases removed from V and 9 bases from J, the gap between germline ends came to 9 bases. Germline values: CDR1 SQVTM, CDR2 ANQGSEA. Written as DNA, the CDR3 is TGCAGCGTCGAGGAAGCTGAGCAGTTCTTC. Its translation is CSVEEAEQFF.

This clonotype was seen a few times. The chain combines TRBV18 with TRBJ2-7; D is tentatively TRBD1 or TRBD2 (5 bases each). Germline CDR1 reads KGHSH; CDR2 reads LQKENI. V lost 3 bases to trimming and J lost 3 bases, with 9 bases between them. This CDR3 has 13 amino acids. The CDR3 bases are TGTGCCAGCTCACCGGGACCGAACTACGAGCAGTACTTC. Translation: CASSPGPNYEQYF.

This clonotype was found many times. V usage is TRBV24-1 and J usage is TRBJ2-1, with TRBD1 matching 8 bases. The germline V gene encodes CDR1 KGHDR and CDR2 SFDVKD. The V and J ends lost 4 bases and 6 bases, in that order; junction bases with no gene match: 4. The length of the CDR3 is 14 residues. The CDR3 DNA reads as TGTGCCACCAGTGAACCGGGACAGGTCAATGAGCAGTTCTTC. It codes for CATSEPGQVNEQFF.

This clonotype was seen only a few times. The chain recombines TRBV27 with TRBJ1-1; D might be TRBD1 (5 bases). The CDR3 contains 13 residues. Germline V gene data show CDR1 as MNHEY and CDR2 as SMNVEV (reference sequence). Trimming cost V 7 bases and J 0 bases, with 9 bases left between them. CDR3 nucleotide sequence: TGTGCCAGCATTCGACAGCTGAACACTGAAGCTTTCTTT. Its translation: CASIRQLNTEAFF.

The J gene is TRBJ2-1, the V gene TRBV18; TRBD1 matches 8 bases. V dropped 3 bases and J dropped 10; count of bases not matched to a gene: 5. Germline V gives CDR1 KGHSH, CDR2 LQKENI. The CDR3 is 13 amino acids. CDR3 sequence: CASSPGTGPEQFF. The CDR3 DNA sequence: TGTGCCAGCTCACCCGGGACAGGTCCGGAGCAGTTCTTC.

This clonotype came up many times. The rearrangement links TRBV15 to TRBJ2-7, with TRBD2 identical over 13 bases. Germline CDR1 LNHNV, CDR2 YYDKDF (reference sequence). The length of the CDR3 is 17 residues. The J segment lost 0 bases and the V segment lost 5 bases, leaving 7 bases of the junction unmatched. CDR3 amino acids: CATSRTSGGSTSYEQYF. Here the CDR3 DNA reads TGTGCCACCAGCCGGACTAGCGGGGGTTCGACCTCCTACGAGCAGTACTTC.

This clonotype was observed a few times. The chain carries TRBV11-2 and TRBJ2-5; 13 nucleotides agree with TRBD2. The trim removed 5 bases at V and 14 bases at J, leaving 11 bases unmatched. The germline V gene encodes CDR1 SGHAT and CDR2 FQNNGV. The length of the CDR3 is 14 residues. CDR3: CASSPGLAGLGLYF. The CDR3 DNA is TGTGCCAGCAGCCCGGGACTAGCGGGGCTTGGACTATACTTC.

At least ten counts were recorded for this clonotype. The rearrangement uses TRBV20-1 and TRBJ1-4; D is unresolved. The CDR3 is made up of 16 amino acids. Germline V gene lookup returns CDR1 DFQATT and CDR2 SNEGSKA (reference sequence). The V and J ends lost 0 bases and 4 bases respectively, with 15 bases between them. The CDR3: CSARDPQQPVNEKLFF. CDR3 nucleotide sequence: TGCAGTGCTAGAGATCCCCAACAGCCCGTTAATGAAAAACTGTTTTTT.